This TCR beta chain was retrieved from a study of CD8+CD57+ T cells in acquired aplastic anemia. The wider study: The mean DNA yield obtained from sorted CD4+ and CD8+ cells came to 3 to 3.5 ug. Study results and caveats: The number of CD8+ CDR3 sequences shared by patients and controls was about 27. For CD8+ Simpson's diversity, patients and controls showed no significant difference.

Sequencing was done on patients that had shown CD8+CD57+ cell expansion by flow cytometry. The patients, all of them, had severe acquired aplastic anemia. Using genomic DNA as the template, TCR beta VDJ and CDR3 profiling was carried out. Each CDR3 protein gets one entry after TCRdb re-called the reads with MiXCR. The sample contains 120,000 or so distinct CDR3 sequences, roughly 55% of which appear only once. This clonotype has ten or more counts. What it binds is not known. The CDR3 covers 14 residues. Per germline, CDR1 DFQATT and CDR2 SNEGSKA (reference sequence). Germline trimming cut 5 bases from V and 7 bases from J; bases unmatched to any gene: 10.

The sample comprised sorted CD4+, CD8+, or CD8+CD57+ T cells (not recorded which) from PBMCs. This receptor was taken from a human donor with aplastic anemia. The chain links TRBV20-1 to TRBJ1-5, with 8 bases identical to TRBD1. CDR3 sequence: CSAFPGGASQPQHF. In DNA form, the CDR3 reads TGCAGTGCTTTCCCAGGGGGCGCTTCCCAGCCCCAGCATTTT.